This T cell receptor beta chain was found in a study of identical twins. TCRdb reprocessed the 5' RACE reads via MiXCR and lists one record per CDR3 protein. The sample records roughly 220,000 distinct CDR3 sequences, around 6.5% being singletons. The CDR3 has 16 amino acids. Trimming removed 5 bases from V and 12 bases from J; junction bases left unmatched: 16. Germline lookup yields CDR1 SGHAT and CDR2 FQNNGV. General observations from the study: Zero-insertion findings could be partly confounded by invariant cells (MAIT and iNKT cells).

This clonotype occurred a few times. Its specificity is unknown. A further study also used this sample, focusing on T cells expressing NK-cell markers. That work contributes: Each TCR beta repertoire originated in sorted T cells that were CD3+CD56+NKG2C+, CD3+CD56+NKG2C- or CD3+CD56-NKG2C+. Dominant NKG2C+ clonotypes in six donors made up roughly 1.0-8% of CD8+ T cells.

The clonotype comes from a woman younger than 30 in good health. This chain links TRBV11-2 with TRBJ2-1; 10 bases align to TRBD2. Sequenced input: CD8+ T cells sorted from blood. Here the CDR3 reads CASSNREREGHMGQFF. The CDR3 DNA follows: TGTGCCAGCAGCAACCGGGAGCGGGAGGGCCATATGGGGCAGTTCTTC. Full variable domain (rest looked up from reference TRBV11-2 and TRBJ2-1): EAGVAQSPRYKIIEKRQSVAFWCNPISGHATLYWYQQILGQGPKLLIQFQNNGVVDDSQLPKDRFSAERLKGVDSTLKIQPAKLEDSAVYLCASSNREREGHMGQFFGPGTRLTVL.